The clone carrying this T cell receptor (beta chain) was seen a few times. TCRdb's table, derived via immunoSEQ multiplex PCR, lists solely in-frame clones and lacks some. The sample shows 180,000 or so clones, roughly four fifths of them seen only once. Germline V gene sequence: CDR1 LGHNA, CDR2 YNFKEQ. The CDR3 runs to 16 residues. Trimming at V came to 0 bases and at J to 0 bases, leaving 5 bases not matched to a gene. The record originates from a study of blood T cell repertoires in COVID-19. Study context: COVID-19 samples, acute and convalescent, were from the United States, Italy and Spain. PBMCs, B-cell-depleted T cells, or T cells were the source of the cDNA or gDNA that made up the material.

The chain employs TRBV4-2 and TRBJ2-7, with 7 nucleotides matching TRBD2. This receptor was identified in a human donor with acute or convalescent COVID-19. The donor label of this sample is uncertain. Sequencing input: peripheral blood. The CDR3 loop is CASSQDLSGASYEQYF. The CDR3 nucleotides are TGTGCCAGCAGCCAAGATCTGAGCGGGGCCTCCTACGAGCAGTACTTC.